Presented here are 18 T cell receptor beta chains from one specimen sequenced in a study of response to subunit inactivated influenza vaccine (dated by TCRdb to between 2018 and 2020). Library preparation used RT-PCR. For sequencing, an Illumina HiSeq 2500 was employed. TCRdb passed the public sequencing reads through fastp at Q25 and MiXCR, retaining productive beta sequences. All rows with the same CDR3 protein become a single entry with the most common DNA and genes. In all, the sample holds fewer than 550,000 distinct CDR3 sequences, and about 25% of those were seen once. Around 2% of the sample lies in the top ten. This specimen consisted of CD4+ T cells sorted from PBMCs, obtained approximately 5 days after vaccination. Every receptor here comes from a man aged 45-60 years who received an inactivated influenza vaccine. Donor details come from another sample of the same person, matched by shared clones.

This clonotype was seen only a few times. This chain links TRBV15 with TRBJ2-7; D remains ambiguous. This CDR3 has 13 residues. Trimming removed 0 bases from V and 5 bases from J, with 8 bases in between. Germline CDR1 is LNHNV and CDR2 is YYDKDF (reference sequence). DNA of the CDR3: TGTGCCACCAGCAGAGAGATCCCAAACGAGCAGTACTTC. This sequence encodes CATSREIPNEQYF.

This chain joins TRBV5-1 and TRBJ2-2; possible D gene TRBD2, 5 bases. CDR1 SGHRS and CDR2 YFSETQ come from the germline V gene. The CDR3 covers 15 residues. V was shortened by 2 bases and J by 3 bases, with 11 bases between the two germline ends. The CDR3 spells CASSFTFGDTGELFF. CDR3 nucleotides: TGCGCCAGCAGCTTTACTTTCGGGGACACCGGGGAGCTGTTTTTT.

This clonotype was seen only a few times. The rearrangement links TRBV15 to TRBJ2-1; 8 bases map to TRBD1. Germline trimming cut 8 bases from V and 5 bases from J; bases unmatched to any gene: 14. Per germline, CDR1 LNHNV and CDR2 YYDKDF (reference sequence). The CDR3 is 16 residues long. CDR3 region: CATCQEDREVDNEQFF. The CDR3 nucleotides are TGTGCCACCTGCCAAGAGGACAGGGAGGTTGACAATGAGCAGTTCTTC.

The chain joins TRBV20-1 to TRBJ2-3, with TRBD1 as a possible D gene (5 bases). Germline CDR1 is DFQATT and CDR2 is SNEGSKA (reference sequence). This CDR3 region has 16 residues. Trimming pared 3 bases from V and 3 bases from J, leaving 19 bases between. The CDR3 nucleotides are TGCAGTGCTAGGCGTGTTTCCAGGGCCATTACAGATACGCAGTATTTT. Translation: CSARRVSRAITDTQYF.

This clonotype was counted only a few times. The V gene is TRBV28, the J gene TRBJ2-4; tentatively, D is TRBD1 or TRBD2 (5 bases each). Germline loops: CDR1 MDHEN, CDR2 SYDVKM. CDR3 size: 16 residues. V dropped 6 bases and J dropped 2 bases, with 17 bases sitting between them. This chain's CDR3 is CASSGTAVNTKNIQYF. In nucleotides, the CDR3 is TGTGCCAGCAGCGGGACGGCCGTCAACACCAAAAACATTCAGTACTTC.

Concerning this clonotype: The junction shows a germline mismatch at one end, possibly a read error. The gene calls are TRBV15 and TRBJ2-2, with D possibly TRBD2 on 7 matching bases. Per the germline V gene, CDR1 is LNHNV and CDR2 is YYDKDF (reference sequence). The CDR3 contains 14 residues. The CDR3 DNA reads as TGTGCCACCAGCAGAGGGGGGGGCACCGGGGAGCTGCTTTTT. Protein: CATSRGGGTGELLF.

This clonotype showed up many times. The chain has TRBV12-3 or TRBV12-4 and TRBJ2-7; D gene unclear. The CDR3 is 12 residues long. V was trimmed by 6 bases and J by 2 bases, leaving 8 bases between them. CDR3 in amino acids: CASSFGPYEQYF. For the CDR3, the DNA is TGTGCCAGCAGCTTCGGACCCTACGAGCAGTACTTC.

The chain recombines TRBV20-1 with TRBJ2-3, with 14 bases aligning to TRBD2. The V segment lost 1 base and the J segment 4 bases; nucleotides outside the gene matches: 4. Per germline, CDR1 DFQATT and CDR2 SNEGSKA (reference sequence). The CDR3 has 16 amino acids. The CDR3 DNA is TGCAGTGCTAGAGCGGGGGGACTAGCGGGAGCAGATACGCAGTATTTT. Translated: CSARAGGLAGADTQYF.

The CDR3 DNA reads TGTGCCAGCAGTACTCTTAGACAGGGATCGAACACTGAAGCTTTCTTT. Translated, it gives CASSTLRQGSNTEAFF. The V gene is TRBV27, the J gene TRBJ1-1; the match to TRBD1 covers 7 bases. The CDR3 consists of 16 residues. J was trimmed by 1 base and V by 5 bases; bases with no gene match: 10. Germline V gene data show CDR1 as MNHEY and CDR2 as SMNVEV (reference sequence).

This clonotype was counted between two and nine times. The rearrangement links TRBV25-1 to TRBJ2-7; D gene ambiguous. The length of the CDR3 is 14 residues. Deletions cut 3 bases from V and 2 bases from J, with 11 bases between. Germline V lookup: CDR1 MGHDK, CDR2 SYGVNS. CDR3 loop: CASSESRFPYEQYF. The CDR3 nucleotides are TGTGCCAGCAGTGAGTCGCGGTTCCCCTACGAGCAGTACTTC.

The chain has TRBV11-2 and TRBJ2-7; 9 nucleotides line up with TRBD1. This CDR3 is built from 14 residues. Per the germline V gene, CDR1 is SGHAT and CDR2 is FQNNGV. V lost 4 bases and J lost 4; bases outside the gene matches: 5. The DNA for the CDR3 is TGTGCCAGCAGCTACCGGGACAGGGAATACGAGCAGTACTTC. This encodes CASSYRDREYEQYF.

This clonotype has only a few counts. The genes are TRBV5-1 and TRBJ2-7; 14 nucleotides agree with TRBD2. The length of the CDR3 is 15 residues. J gave up 4 bases and V 3 bases, and 3 bases lay outside the gene matches. Looked up from germline, CDR1 is SGHRS and CDR2 is YFSETQ. The CDR3 sequence is CASSWTSGRLYEQYF. CDR3 in DNA: TGCGCCAGCAGCTGGACTAGCGGGAGGTTGTACGAGCAGTACTTC.

This clonotype appeared a few times. The chain couples TRBV10-3 to TRBJ1-1; D possibly corresponds to TRBD1 (6 bases). Trimming removed 5 bases at V and 4 bases at J, with 14 bases between. Per germline, CDR1 ENHRY and CDR2 SYGVKD. This CDR3 has 14 residues. The chain's CDR3 is CAISTTGGGTEAFF. CDR3 nucleotides: TGTGCCATCAGTACGACAGGTGGAGGCACTGAAGCTTTCTTT.

This sequence joins TRBV7-2 and TRBJ2-1; TRBD2 agrees at 10 bases. The CDR3 sequence is 16 residues long. Per germline, CDR1 SGHTA and CDR2 FQGNSA. V trimming: 6 bases; J trimming: 9 bases; junction bases outside the gene matches: 14. The CDR3 sequence is CASSPFGAGGPLEQFF. Here the CDR3 DNA reads TGTGCCAGCAGTCCGTTTGGAGCGGGGGGGCCGCTTGAGCAGTTCTTC.

The chain combines TRBV5-1 with TRBJ2-3; TRBD2 matches 7 bases. The CDR3 runs to 14 residues. J gave up 1 base and V 4 bases, and 3 bases lay outside the gene matches. Germline values: CDR1 SGHRS, CDR2 YFSETQ. The CDR3 region is CASSDGGGTDTQYF. In DNA form, the CDR3 reads TGCGCCAGCAGCGATGGGGGGGGCACAGATACGCAGTATTTT.

This clonotype was counted many times. The chain combines TRBV5-1 with TRBJ2-1; D remains unclear. This CDR3 region has 13 residues. CDR1 is SGHRS, CDR2 YFSETQ, per germline. Trimming removed 0 bases from V and 2 bases from J, with 3 bases in between. In DNA, the CDR3 is TGCGCCAGCAGCTTGGAAGCCTACAATGAGCAGTTCTTC. This translates into CASSLEAYNEQFF.

The V call is TRBV18, the J call TRBJ2-1; no clear D. The CDR3 is made up of 17 amino acids. The V end lost 3 bases, the J end lost 3 bases, and 18 bases lay between the germline ends. Germline CDR1 KGHSH, CDR2 LQKENI. The DNA of the CDR3 is TGTGCCAGCTCACCCCCAATTAGTTCTCCCGACTACAATGAGCAGTTCTTC. Amino acid sequence: CASSPPISSPDYNEQFF.

There are a few counts of this clonotype. This chain uses TRBV11-2 with TRBJ2-2; 7 bases are shared with TRBD1. The length of the CDR3 is 14 residues. Trimming at V came to 5 bases and at J to 4 bases, leaving 4 bases not matched to a gene. Looked up from germline, CDR1 is SGHAT and CDR2 is FQNNGV. CDR3 loop: CASSPDRVTGELFF. CDR3 bases: TGTGCCAGCAGCCCCGACAGGGTCACCGGGGAGCTGTTTTTT.